The rows below give T cell receptor beta chains drawn from one sample of a study of shared clonotypes between healthy human individuals. TCRdb keeps only in-frame clones here, not all; method: immunoSEQ multiplex PCR. The repertoire holds under 600,000 clones, around 81% seen once, with 12% in the top ten. The material sequenced was PBMCs. The receptors come from a woman in her thirties or forties in good health. Some clones in this sample may be carry-over from other donors' samples. Each CDR3 is given with its conserved first and last residue. D genes are given only for firm matches. For some rows the clone size is stated as once, few or many, or as a class when expanded; others skip it.

CDR3nt	CDR3aa	len	abundance	d_gene	v_gene	j_gene
TGTGCCACCAGCAGAGAGGCTAGCGGGAGGGCCTACAATGAGCAGTTCTTC	CATSREASGRAYNEQFF	17	NA	TRBD2	TRBV15	TRBJ2-1
TGTGCCAGCAGTCGGACCCGCGCCTCGCCCCAGCATTTT	CASSRTRASPQHF	13	NA	NA	TRBV6-6	TRBJ1-5
TGTGCCAGCAGCCCTAGCGGATTCTACACAGATACGCAGTATTTT	CASSPSGFYTDTQYF	15	NA	TRBD2	TRBV7-2	TRBJ2-3
TGTGCCAGCAGCTTAGCGTCCCTTCAGGGGGGCGCCCACGGGGAGCTGTTTTTT	CASSLASLQGGAHGELFF	18	NA	NA	TRBV7-2	TRBJ2-2
TGTGCCAGTAGTACCTCTAGCGGGGCCCTCACCGGGGAGCTGTTTTTT	CASSTSSGALTGELFF	16	NA	TRBD2	TRBV19	TRBJ2-2
TGTGCCAGCAGCCAAGATCCGGGAAACACCATATATTTT	CASSQDPGNTIYF	13	NA	NA	TRBV4-2	TRBJ1-3
TGCGCCAGCAGTGAGGATCCAGAAACTAGCGGGAGCACAGATACGCAGTATTTT	CASSEDPETSGSTDTQYF	18	NA	TRBD2	TRBV10-1	TRBJ2-3
TGTGCCAGTAGTTTGGACAGAAATCAGCCCCAGCACTTT	CASSLDRNQPQHF	13	NA	NA	TRBV19	TRBJ1-5
TGCGCCAGCAGCCAAGATGCCGCGGGAGGAGTCTTTGCAGATACGCAGTATTTT	CASSQDAAGGVFADTQYF	18	few	TRBD2	TRBV4-3	TRBJ2-3
TGTGCCAGCAGCCAAGCGCGACAGGTTAATGAAAAACTGTTTTTT	CASSQARQVNEKLFF	15	few	NA	TRBV4-2	TRBJ1-4
TGCGCCAGCAGCTTTGGCAGGGGTAATGAAAAACTGTTTTTT	CASSFGRGNEKLFF	14	NA	NA	TRBV5-1	TRBJ1-4
TGTGCCAGCAGCTTGCGGCGGATAGCGAACACCGGGGAGCTGTTTTTT	CASSLRRIANTGELFF	16	few	NA	TRBV5-5	TRBJ2-2
TGTGCCTGGAGGGGCACTGAAGCTTTCTTT	CAWRGTEAFF	10	few	NA	TRBV30	TRBJ1-1
TGCAGCGCTCGACTCACGACAGAGAACATTCAGTACTTC	CSARLTTENIQYF	13	NA	NA	TRBV29-1	TRBJ2-4
TGTGCCAGCAGCCGGGACTATGGGGGAGGTGAGCAGTTCTTC	CASSRDYGGGEQFF	14	NA	TRBD2	TRBV7-2	TRBJ2-1